One sample yielded the 20 T cell receptor beta chains listed below, sequenced in a study of blood T cell repertoires in COVID-19. The assay was immunoSEQ multiplex PCR, and TCRdb's table has in-frame clones only and misses some. The table has around 220,000 clones, 80% seen once. The sequenced material came from PBMCs or T cells enriched from blood (not recorded which). These receptors were taken from a woman in her 40s with acute COVID-19.

This clone is a singleton in its sample. The chain uses TRBV19 and TRBJ1-2; the D gene is possibly TRBD1 (6 bases). Trimming removed 7 bases at V and 3 bases at J, with 15 bases between. CDR1 is LNHDA, CDR2 SQIVND, per germline (reference sequence). The CDR3 spans 14 residues. CDR3 region: CASTPQGSDYGYTF. In nucleotides, the CDR3 is TGTGCCAGTACCCCCCAGGGGTCAGACTATGGCTACACCTTC. Looking up the rest from reference TRBV19 and TRBJ1-2 gives the full variable domain: DGGITQSPKYLFRKEGQNVTLSCEQNLNHDAMYWYRQDPGQGLRLIYYSQIVNDFQKGDIAEGYSVSREKKESFPLTVTSAQKNPTAFYLCASTPQGSDYGYTFGSGTRLTVV.

This chain links TRBV28 with TRBJ2-7, with D unclear. CDR1 is MDHEN, CDR2 SYDVKM, per germline. The CDR3 is 13 residues long. Trimming removed 3 bases at V and 0 bases at J, with 6 bases between. The CDR3 nucleotides read TGTGCCAGCAGTTTTGAGTTCTCCTACGAGCAGTACTTC. Translation: CASSFEFSYEQYF.

The CDR3, as DNA: TGTGCCAGCAGTGAGAGCCCCAACGTGGTCAATGAGCAGTTCTTC. It specifies CASSESPNVVNEQFF. This chain links TRBV6-1 with TRBJ2-1; the D is unclear. Germline V gives CDR1 MNHNS, CDR2 SASEGT. The length of the CDR3 is 15 residues. With 3 bases removed from V and 6 bases from J, the gap between germline ends came to 15 bases.

In this sample, this clone turned up many times. The chain uses TRBV9 and TRBJ1-1, with 8 bases matching TRBD1. Germline V gene data show CDR1 as SGDLS and CDR2 as YYNGEE. Germline trimming cut 4 bases from V and 2 bases from J; bases unmatched to any gene: 7. This CDR3 region has 15 residues. The CDR3 sequence is CASSPIPGGNTEAFF. CDR3 DNA: TGTGCCAGCAGCCCCATACCAGGGGGCAACACTGAAGCTTTCTTT.

The chain carries TRBV5-1 and TRBJ1-1, with 10 bases lining up with TRBD1. J was trimmed by 6 bases and V by 3 bases; bases with no gene match: 11. This CDR3 has 16 residues. Germline V gene sequence: CDR1 SGHRS, CDR2 YFSETQ. DNA of the CDR3: TGCGCCAGCAGCTCAGGGACAGGGGTGCGCCTCGCTGAAGCTTTCTTT. Amino acid sequence: CASSSGTGVRLAEAFF.

This chain connects TRBV11-2 to TRBJ2-7, with D uncertain. Per the germline V gene, CDR1 is SGHAT and CDR2 is FQNNGV. Trimming shortened V by 4 bases and J by 3 bases, and 4 bases separated the two germline ends. The CDR3 is 11 residues long. The DNA of the CDR3 is TGTGCCAGCAGCTCCTACTACGAGCAGTACTTC. Its translation is CASSSYYEQYF.

The chain couples TRBV28 to TRBJ1-3, with a possible D match to TRBD1 (6 bases). Per germline, CDR1 MDHEN and CDR2 SYDVKM. The V end was cut by 5 bases, the J end by 0 bases, with 14 bases between. The CDR3 is 16 amino acids. CDR3 in amino acids: CASSPSRTVSGNTIYF. CDR3 coding DNA: TGTGCCAGCAGTCCCTCCCGGACAGTCTCTGGAAACACCATATATTTT.

V gene TRBV9 combines with J gene TRBJ2-3; TRBD2 matches at 7 bases. This CDR3 contains 15 residues. Germline-derived CDR1 and CDR2 are SGDLS and YYNGEE. The trim removed 2 bases at V and 1 base at J, leaving 4 bases unmatched. CDR3: CASSVGGSGTDTQYF. The CDR3 coding sequence is TGTGCCAGCAGCGTGGGGGGGAGCGGCACAGATACGCAGTATTTT.

This clone was observed at least ten times. This chain links TRBV5-4 with TRBJ1-1; D is undetermined. The CDR3 sequence is 16 residues long. Deletions cut 3 bases from V and 3 bases from J, with 18 bases between. The germline V gene encodes CDR1 SGHNT and CDR2 YYREEE (reference sequence). This CDR3 reads CASSSPVGREDTEAFF. For the CDR3, the DNA is TGTGCCAGCAGCTCCCCGGTAGGAAGGGAGGACACTGAAGCTTTCTTT.

Regarding this clone: The sample holds other DNA sequences that translate to the same CDR3. The chain recombines TRBV9 with TRBJ2-7; 14 bases map to TRBD2. The CDR3 totals 15 residues. V shed 3 bases, J shed 4 bases, and the junction held 3 bases outside the gene matches. Germline lookup yields CDR1 SGDLS and CDR2 YYNGEE. CDR3 sequence reads: CASSAGTSGSYEQYF. The CDR3 coding sequence is TGTGCCAGCAGCGCCGGGACTAGCGGGAGTTACGAGCAGTACTTC.

This chain joins TRBV2 and TRBJ2-7; 8 bases agree with TRBD1. The CDR3 is 16 amino acids. The J segment lost 6 bases and the V segment lost 7 bases, leaving 17 bases of the junction unmatched. Per germline, CDR1 SNHLY and CDR2 FYNNEI. CDR3 nucleotides: TGTGCCAGCAACCTTCGCCCCTCGGACAGGGTGGGCGAGCAGTACTTC. Translated, it gives CASNLRPSDRVGEQYF.

This clone was detected a few times. This chain links TRBV7-2 with TRBJ1-2; no definite D call. The CDR3 runs to 15 residues. Germline V gene sequence: CDR1 SGHTA, CDR2 FQGNSA. Trimming shortened V by 4 bases and J by 4 bases, and 16 bases separated the two germline ends. The CDR3 DNA follows: TGTGCCAGCAGCTACGCGGGTAGGACTAGCTATGGCTACACCTTC. Protein: CASSYAGRTSYGYTF.

This clone was picked up one time. The chain employs TRBV7-9 and TRBJ2-1, with 7 bases aligning to TRBD2. V was pared by 1 base and J by 7 bases, with 7 bases of the junction left unmatched. Per germline, CDR1 SEHNR and CDR2 FQNEAQ (reference sequence). This CDR3 spans 15 amino acids. The CDR3 nucleotides read TGTGCCAGCAGCTTAGTTGCGGGAGACGGGAATGAGCAGTTCTTC. It encodes CASSLVAGDGNEQFF.

This rearrangement joins TRBV6-2 or TRBV6-3 to TRBJ2-7; 7 nucleotides agree with TRBD1. The CDR3 extends over 17 amino acids. Per germline, CDR1 MNHEY and CDR2 SVGEGT. J gave up 3 bases and V 2 bases, and 13 bases lay outside the gene matches. Here the CDR3 DNA reads TGTGCCAGCAGTTACCATCGACAGGGTGCTGGGGTCTACGAGCAGTACTTC. Translated: CASSYHRQGAGVYEQYF.

The CDR3: CASSVKDRGPSSYNSPLHF. The CDR3 DNA sequence: TGTGCCAGCAGTGTCAAGGACAGGGGGCCAAGCTCCTATAATTCACCCCTCCACTTT. The chain couples TRBV2 to TRBJ1-6; 11 nucleotides line up with TRBD1. Germline CDR1 is SNHLY and CDR2 is FYNNEI. The CDR3 contains 19 residues. The V segment lost 4 bases and the J segment 0 bases; nucleotides outside the gene matches: 8.

The genes are TRBV27 and TRBJ2-7, with D possibly TRBD2 on 6 matching bases. Germline V gives CDR1 MNHEY, CDR2 SMNVEV (reference sequence). This CDR3 is 14 amino acids long. The V gene lost 5 bases and the J gene lost 7 bases, with 18 bases spanning the gap. CDR3 in DNA: TGTGCCAGCAGTCCTCTGACTAGTCCTAGGGAGCAGTACTTC. Translating it yields CASSPLTSPREQYF.

The J gene is TRBJ1-3, the V gene TRBV13; tentative D call: TRBD1 (5 bases). V gave up 2 bases and J gave up 2 bases, with 13 bases separating them. Germline CDR1 and CDR2: PRHDT and FYEKMQ (reference sequence). CDR3 length: 16 amino acids. CDR3 sequence (DNA): TGTGCCAGCAGCTTATTGCCGGAAGGGGCTGGAAACACCATATATTTT. Translation: CASSLLPEGAGNTIYF.

This clone occurred a few times. The chain uses TRBV10-2 and TRBJ2-1; possibly TRBD2 for D (5 bases). Germline CDR1 and CDR2: WSHSY and SAAADI. Trimming pared 0 bases from V and 16 bases from J, leaving 13 bases between. CDR3 size: 12 residues. CDR3 nucleotides: TGCGCCAGCAGTGAGTCCCGGACGGAGGCTTTCTTC. This sequence encodes CASSESRTEAFF.

V and J are TRBV7-9 and TRBJ2-1; 10 bases match TRBD2. V shed 4 bases, J shed 8 bases, and the junction held 14 bases outside the gene matches. From germline, CDR1 is SEHNR and CDR2 FQNEAQ (reference sequence). This CDR3 comprises 17 residues. CDR3 in DNA: TGTGCCAGCAGCTCCTCTGGAGGTAGCGGGAGGTTGCATGAGCAGTTCTTC. It codes for CASSSSGGSGRLHEQFF.

This clone was detected once. The chain couples TRBV28 to TRBJ1-2; 7 bases fit TRBD1. The germline V gene encodes CDR1 MDHEN and CDR2 SYDVKM. V trimming: 6 bases; J trimming: 7 bases; junction bases outside the gene matches: 11. CDR3 size: 14 residues. As DNA, the CDR3 is TGTGCCAGCAGCTCTGAAAGACAGGGTAGTGGCTACACCTTC. Protein product: CASSSERQGSGYTF.